This T cell receptor beta chain was found in a study of Ad26.COV2.S vaccination and SARS-CoV-2 variants. With V trimmed by 4 bases and J by 7 bases, 12 bases remained unmatched. Germline V gives CDR1 SGHVS, CDR2 FQNEAQ. This CDR3 region has 17 residues. Data came from immunoSEQ multiplex PCR; TCRdb stores just in-frame clones and leaves some out. The sample carries under 150,000 clones, just over 85% recorded once. Sample: peripheral blood, taken after recovery from COVID-19. The V and J genes are TRBV7-8 and TRBJ2-1; TRBD2 agrees at 11 bases. This receptor was identified in a human donor who had recovered from COVID-19. The CDR3 coding sequence is TGTGCCAGCAGCTCCCCGCTGAGTAGCGGGGGGGTGAATGAGCAGTTCTTC. Its translation is CASSSPLSSGGVNEQFF. Variable domain in full (rest from reference TRBV7-8 and TRBJ2-1): GAGVSQSPRYKVAKRGQDVALRCDPISGHVSLFWYQQALGQGPEFLTYFQNEAQLDKSGLPSDRFFAERPEGSVSTLKIQRTQQEDSAVYLCASSSPLSSGGVNEQFFGPGTRLTVL.